These 32 T cell receptor beta chains were all obtained from the same sample, sequenced in a study of blood T cell repertoires in COVID-19. This table comes from immunoSEQ multiplex PCR, and its TCRdb copy is limited to in-frame clones, with some not included. The sample has around 200,000 clones, 70% to 80% seen once. Sequenced: peripheral blood. All receptors derive from a man between 45 and 60 years old who had recovered from COVID-19.

The CDR3 spells CASGPASPQYF. The CDR3 nucleotides read TGTGCCAGCGGACCGGCTAGCCCCCAGTACTTC. This chain joins TRBV27 and TRBJ2-5; possibly TRBD2 for D (5 bases). The CDR3 extends over 11 amino acids. Between the trimmed V and J ends, which lost 8 bases and 9 bases, there was a span of 13 bases. Germline CDR1 MNHEY, CDR2 SMNVEV (reference sequence).

The chain joins TRBV10-3 to TRBJ2-1, with 8 positions matching TRBD2. Germline V CDR1 and CDR2: ENHRY, SYGVKD. V lost 6 bases to trimming and J lost 0 bases; unmatched junction nucleotides: 4. This CDR3 is built from 15 residues. The CDR3 is CAISERGSSYNEQFF. Written as DNA, the CDR3 is TGTGCCATCAGCGAGCGGGGGAGCTCCTACAATGAGCAGTTCTTC.

There are a few counts of this clone. V is TRBV5-4 and J is TRBJ2-3; 8 bases agree with TRBD2. After removal of 4 bases from V and 1 base from J, the junction contained 5 bases not matched to a gene. CDR3 length equals 15 residues. Per the germline V gene, CDR1 is SGHNT and CDR2 is YYREEE (reference sequence). The CDR3 reads CASSPAGVGTDTQYF. In nucleotides, the CDR3 is TGTGCCAGCAGCCCAGCGGGAGTCGGCACAGATACGCAGTATTTT.

The rearrangement joins TRBV23-1 to TRBJ1-5; 7 nucleotides align to TRBD1. TRBV23-1 is identified as an open reading frame with a role that is uncertain. With V trimmed by 4 bases and J by 0 bases, 12 bases remained unmatched. The CDR3 has 18 residues. CDR3 DNA sequence: TGCGCCAGCAGTCTCCCGGGACAGAGCCATTATAGCAATCAGCCCCAGCATTTT. Translation: CASSLPGQSHYSNQPQHF.

This clone was seen a single time. CDR3 sequence: CASSFGDSEAFF. Written as DNA, the CDR3 is TGTGCCAGCAGCTTCGGGGACAGTGAAGCTTTCTTT. The V call is TRBV7-9, the J call TRBJ1-1; 7 nucleotides agree with TRBD1. J was trimmed by 7 bases and V by 3 bases; bases with no gene match: 2. The CDR3 contains 12 residues. Germline V gene data show CDR1 as SEHNR and CDR2 as FQNEAQ (reference sequence).

V gene TRBV5-4 combines with J gene TRBJ1-1; the match to TRBD1 covers 8 bases. The CDR3 has 16 amino acids. The germline CDR1 and CDR2 sequences are SGHNT and YYREEE (reference sequence). V lost 4 bases to trimming and J lost 6 bases; unmatched junction nucleotides: 14. The CDR3 here is CASSLSTGQEVPEAFF. CDR3 nucleotides: TGTGCCAGCAGCCTTTCAACGGGACAGGAGGTTCCTGAAGCTTTCTTT.

This clone has only a few counts. V gene TRBV14 combines with J gene TRBJ1-4; no reliable D call. This CDR3 comprises 14 residues. The germline V gene encodes CDR1 SGHDN and CDR2 FVKESK. Trimming took off 1 base at V and 7 bases at J, with 10 bases between the two ends. The CDR3 DNA reads as TGTGCCAGCAGCCAAGGAATCATCGGTGAAAAACTGTTTTTT. Its translation is CASSQGIIGEKLFF.

This clone was counted only a few times. The rearrangement joins TRBV19 to TRBJ2-7, with 7 bases fitting TRBD1. V trimming: 5 bases; J trimming: 5 bases; junction bases outside the gene matches: 6. CDR1 and CDR2 (germline): LNHDA, SQIVND (reference sequence). CDR3 length: 13 amino acids. This CDR3 reads CASSEAGGDEQYF. CDR3 nucleotides: TGTGCCAGTAGTGAGGCAGGGGGTGACGAGCAGTACTTC.

This clone was observed a single time. This rearrangement joins TRBV27 to TRBJ2-1; tentatively, D is TRBD1 (6 bases). V shed 6 bases and J shed 12 bases, with 15 bases lying between them. Germline values: CDR1 MNHEY, CDR2 SMNVEV (reference sequence). This CDR3 has 12 amino acids. The CDR3 region is CASSSPGARQFF. As DNA, the CDR3 is TGTGCCAGCAGCTCTCCAGGGGCACGGCAGTTCTTC.

The rearrangement joins TRBV27 to TRBJ1-2, with unresolved D. V was trimmed by 1 base and J by 2 bases, leaving 5 bases between them. Germline V gene lookup returns CDR1 MNHEY and CDR2 SMNVEV (reference sequence). The CDR3 length is 13 residues. CDR3 coding DNA: TGTGCCAGCAGTTTATTCGGGAACTATGGCTACACCTTC. This sequence encodes CASSLFGNYGYTF.

The chain recombines TRBV29-1 with TRBJ1-2; D unresolved. Germline CDR1 reads SQVTM; CDR2 reads ANQGSEA. This CDR3 is built from 13 residues. Trimming stripped 7 bases from V and 8 bases from J, with 20 bases between. CDR3 in amino acids: CSAGGRASGGYTF. The CDR3 region has the DNA TGCAGCGCCGGTGGGCGGGCTTCAGGAGGCTACACCTTC. Full variable domain (missing parts from reference TRBV29-1 and TRBJ1-2): SAVISQKPSRDICQRGTSLTIQCQVDSQVTMMFWYRQQPGQSLTLIATANQGSEATYESGFVIDKFPISRPNLTFSTLTVSNMSPEDSSIYLCSAGGRASGGYTFGSGTRLTVV.

The rearrangement joins TRBV7-9 to TRBJ1-1, with D perhaps TRBD1 (6 bases). CDR3 length: 13 amino acids. Germline-derived CDR1 and CDR2 are SEHNR and FQNEAQ (reference sequence). Trimming cost V 4 bases and J 5 bases, with 11 bases left between them. CDR3 residues: CASSSLQGTEAFF. DNA of the CDR3: TGTGCCAGCAGCTCGCTACAGGGAACTGAAGCTTTCTTT.

The rearrangement links TRBV28 to TRBJ2-3, with 7 bases that match TRBD2. Germline trimming cut 7 bases from V and 6 bases from J; bases unmatched to any gene: 13. In germline, CDR1 is MDHEN, CDR2 SYDVKM. The CDR3 has 15 amino acids. DNA for the CDR3: TGTGCCAGCACCCCTCGGACTAGTCGGGTCGATACGCAGTATTTT. Protein sequence: CASTPRTSRVDTQYF.

The CDR3 loop reads CASTDRGLQETQYF. The DNA for the CDR3 is TGTGCCAGCACTGACAGGGGGCTTCAAGAGACCCAGTACTTC. The J gene is TRBJ2-5, the V gene TRBV2; 10 bases agree with TRBD1. The CDR3 runs 14 residues. The V gene end was trimmed by 7 bases and the J gene end by 2 bases; junction bases not matched to a gene: 4. Germline V gene lookup returns CDR1 SNHLY and CDR2 FYNNEI.

This chain uses TRBV3-1 (or the pseudogene TRBV3-2) with TRBJ1-1; D remains ambiguous. Trimming stripped 4 bases from V and 3 bases from J, with 15 bases between. The CDR3 loop spans 15 amino acids. CDR1 and CDR2 (germline): LGHDT, YNNKEL (reference sequence). The CDR3, as DNA: TGTGCCAGCAGCCGAAAGTTCGGGGTTGACACTGAAGCTTTCTTT. This gives the protein CASSRKFGVDTEAFF.

This chain connects TRBV4-1 to TRBJ2-2; maybe TRBD1 (6 bases). The germline V gene encodes CDR1 MGHRA and CDR2 YSYEKL. V lost 5 bases and J lost 4, with 17 bases in between. The CDR3 has 16 residues. The CDR3 DNA follows: TGCGCCAGCAGCTCCAGGGGTGATATAATCACCGGGGAGCTGTTTTTT. It is translated as CASSSRGDIITGELFF.

The rearrangement uses TRBV5-6 and TRBJ2-7; D perhaps matches TRBD1 (5 bases). Trimming shortened V by 0 bases and J by 2 bases, and 9 bases separated the two germline ends. Germline loops: CDR1 SGHDT, CDR2 YYEEEE. CDR3 length: 14 residues. As DNA, the CDR3 is TGTGCCAGCAGCTTGGCAGGGAAACCCTACGAGCAGTACTTC. Translation: CASSLAGKPYEQYF.

The sample holds a few counts of this clone. This specimen includes other DNA sequences encoding the same CDR3. V and J are TRBV7-2 and TRBJ1-1; 7 nucleotides line up with TRBD1. V trimming: 2 bases; J trimming: 4 bases; junction bases outside the gene matches: 4. In germline, CDR1 is SGHTA, CDR2 FQGNSA. The CDR3 loop spans 14 amino acids. CDR3 DNA: TGTGCCAGCAGCTTATCCCCAGGGGGCACTGAAGCTTTCTTT. This translates into CASSLSPGGTEAFF.

This rearrangement joins TRBV24-1 to TRBJ2-5, with TRBD1 matching over 9 bases. Per germline, CDR1 KGHDR and CDR2 SFDVKD. The CDR3 totals 22 residues. V shed 0 bases, J shed 5 bases, and the junction held 24 bases outside the gene matches. Here the CDR3 DNA reads TGTGCCACCAGTGATTTGCAAAGGGTGGGGGCTTGGGGACAGGGCGGTTGGGAGACCCAGTACTTC. Its protein is CATSDLQRVGAWGQGGWETQYF.

This chain connects TRBV9 to TRBJ2-5; maybe TRBD1 (8 bases). The CDR3 is 15 residues long. Trimming pared 4 bases from V and 5 bases from J, leaving 18 bases between. Germline CDR1 reads SGDLS; CDR2 reads YYNGEE. CDR3 protein: CASSPDTGGGETQYF. Here the CDR3 DNA reads TGTGCCAGCAGCCCTGATACAGGGGGAGGGGAGACCCAGTACTTC.

This chain joins TRBV5-6 and TRBJ2-5; D perhaps matches TRBD2 (6 bases). The V gene's germline CDR1 is SGHDT and CDR2 YYEEEE. The CDR3 sequence is 14 residues long. Trimming took 3 bases from V and 6 from J, leaving 15 bases between them. The CDR3 nucleotides are TGTGCCAGCAGCTGGAGGGACGCCGGGAAGACCCAGTACTTC. Its protein is CASSWRDAGKTQYF.

The V and J genes are TRBV7-2 and TRBJ1-3; D call uncertain. Germline V gene sequence: CDR1 SGHTA, CDR2 FQGNSA. CDR3 size: 14 residues. Trimming stripped 5 bases from V and 0 bases from J, with 8 bases between. The DNA of the CDR3 is TGTGCCAGCAGCAGTACAAACTCTGGAAACACCATATATTTT. It translates to CASSSTNSGNTIYF.

The rearrangement joins TRBV11-2 to TRBJ2-6; D is uncertain. The germline gives CDR1 SGHAT, CDR2 FQNNGV. The CDR3 extends over 19 amino acids. Trimming removed 4 bases from V and 0 bases from J, with 19 bases in between. CDR3 bases: TGTGCCAGCAGCTCTACCCTCGGGTTCAAGAGCTCTGGGGCCAACGTCCTGACTTTC. Protein: CASSSTLGFKSSGANVLTF.

The V and J genes are TRBV14 and TRBJ2-1; TRBD2 matches 15 bases. Germline V gives CDR1 SGHDN, CDR2 FVKESK. Trimming at V came to 1 base and at J to 10 bases, leaving 2 bases not matched to a gene. The CDR3 is 15 amino acids. DNA of the CDR3: TGTGCCAGCAGCCAAGTGGGACTAGCGGGAGGCGAGCAGTTCTTC. Encoded protein: CASSQVGLAGGEQFF.

The chain uses TRBV4-2 and TRBJ2-1; TRBD2 agrees at 9 bases. J gave up 0 bases and V 4 bases, and 1 base lay outside the gene matches. The CDR3 contains 15 residues. Germline CDR1 LGHNA, CDR2 YNFKEQ. Here the CDR3 reads CASSRTSVSYNEQFF. The CDR3 DNA follows: TGTGCCAGCAGCCGGACTAGCGTCTCCTACAATGAGCAGTTCTTC.

V is TRBV18 and J is TRBJ2-3; D not certain. V lost 6 bases and J 2 bases, leaving 9 bases between the germline ends. CDR3 length: 13 amino acids. Germline V CDR1 and CDR2: KGHSH, LQKENI. The CDR3 nucleotides read TGTGCCAGCTCCGAAACAATCACAGATACGCAGTATTTT. Its protein product is CASSETITDTQYF.

The chain employs TRBV5-1 and TRBJ2-1; 9 nucleotides agree with TRBD2. The CDR3 has 16 residues. Looked up from germline, CDR1 is SGHRS and CDR2 is YFSETQ. After removal of 8 bases from V and 7 bases from J, the junction contained 16 bases not matched to a gene. The CDR3 reads CASMSGAGGPGNEQFF. The CDR3 nucleotides are TGCGCCAGTATGTCGGGGGCGGGAGGGCCTGGGAATGAGCAGTTCTTC.

The rearrangement joins TRBV30 to TRBJ2-3, with TRBD2 matching 7 bases. Germline V gene lookup returns CDR1 GTSNPN and CDR2 SVGIG (reference sequence). J was trimmed by 5 bases and V by 1 base; bases with no gene match: 18. The CDR3 extends over 18 amino acids. The CDR3: CAWSATRLASHSQDTQYF. DNA of the CDR3: TGTGCCTGGAGTGCAACCCGACTAGCATCGCATTCACAAGATACGCAGTATTTT.

This chain links TRBV2 with TRBJ1-5; D unclear. Trimming removed 9 bases at V and 7 bases at J, with 19 bases between. Germline values: CDR1 SNHLY, CDR2 FYNNEI. The CDR3 has 14 residues. CDR3 loop: CARFPPVGEQPQHF. The CDR3 DNA is TGTGCCAGATTTCCCCCGGTCGGGGAACAGCCCCAGCATTTT. Combining the CDR3 with reference TRBV2 and TRBJ1-5 gives the whole variable domain EPEVTQTPSHQVTQMGQEVILRCVPISNHLYFYWYRQILGQKVEFLVSFYNNEISEKSEIFDDQFSVERPDGSNFTLKIRSTKLEDSAMYFCARFPPVGEQPQHFGDGTRLSIL.

This clone appeared many times. The V call is TRBV5-6, the J call TRBJ1-2; no definite D call. Looked up from germline, CDR1 is SGHDT and CDR2 is YYEEEE. Trimming took off 0 bases at V and 4 bases at J, with 7 bases between the two ends. The CDR3 extends over 13 amino acids. CDR3 sequence reads: CASSLAGFYGYTF. The CDR3 DNA is TGTGCCAGCAGCTTGGCGGGGTTCTATGGCTACACCTTC. The complete variable domain, with remaining parts taken from reference TRBV5-6 and TRBJ1-2, reads DAGVTQSPTHLIKTRGQQVTLRCSPKSGHDTVSWYQQALGQGPQFIFQYYEEEERQRGNFPDRFSGHQFPNYSSELNVNALLLGDSALYLCASSLAGFYGYTFGSGTRLTVV.

V gene TRBV12-5 combines with J gene TRBJ2-7; 9 bases agree with TRBD2. V lost 6 bases to trimming and J lost 0 bases; unmatched junction nucleotides: 6. The germline gives CDR1 LGHNT, CDR2 FRNRAP. The CDR3 is 15 amino acids. The CDR3 loop reads CASGVAGEISYEQYF. CDR3 nucleotide sequence: TGTGCTAGTGGCGTAGCGGGAGAAATCTCCTACGAGCAGTACTTC.

V gene TRBV18 combines with J gene TRBJ2-1, with 8 positions matching TRBD2. This CDR3 region has 14 residues. J was trimmed by 7 bases and V by 4 bases; bases with no gene match: 6. Germline CDR1 is KGHSH and CDR2 is LQKENI. The DNA of the CDR3 is TGTGCCAGCTCACTAAGCGGGAGAAGTAATGAGCAGTTCTTC. Protein product: CASSLSGRSNEQFF. The entire variable domain, with the rest obtained from reference TRBV18 and TRBJ2-1, is as follows: NAGVMQNPRHLVRRRGQEARLRCSPMKGHSHVYWYRQLPEEGLKFMVYLQKENIIDESGMPKERFSAEFPKEGPSILRIQQVVRGDSAAYFCASSLSGRSNEQFFGPGTRLTVL.